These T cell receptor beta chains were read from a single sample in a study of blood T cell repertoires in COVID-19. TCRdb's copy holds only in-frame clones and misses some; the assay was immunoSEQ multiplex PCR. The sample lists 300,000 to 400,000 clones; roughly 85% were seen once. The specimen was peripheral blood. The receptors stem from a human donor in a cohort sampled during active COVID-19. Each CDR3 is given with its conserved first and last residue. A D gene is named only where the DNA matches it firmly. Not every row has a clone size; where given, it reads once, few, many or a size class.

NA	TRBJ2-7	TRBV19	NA	CASSVTRSSSYEQYF	TGTGCCAGTAGTGTGACCCGATCTAGCTCCTACGAGCAGTACTTC
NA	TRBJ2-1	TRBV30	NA	CAWSRQANYNEQFF	TGTGCCTGGAGTAGGCAGGCGAACTACAATGAGCAGTTCTTC
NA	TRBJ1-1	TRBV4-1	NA	CASSQGAGWNTEAFF	TGCGCCAGCAGCCAAGGGGCAGGCTGGAACACTGAAGCTTTCTTT
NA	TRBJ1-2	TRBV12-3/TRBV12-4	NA	CASSFSGESGYTF	TGTGCCAGCAGTTTTTCAGGGGAGAGTGGCTACACCTTC
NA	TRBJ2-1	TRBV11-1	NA	CASRVGGHNEQFF	TGTGCCAGCCGCGTCGGGGGTCACAATGAGCAGTTCTTC
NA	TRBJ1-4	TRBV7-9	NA	CASSLAGEREKLFF	TGTGCCAGCAGCTTAGCTGGGGAGCGTGAAAAACTGTTTTTT
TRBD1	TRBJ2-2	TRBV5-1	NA	CASSSGTANTGELFF	TGCGCCAGCAGCTCCGGGACAGCGAACACCGGGGAGCTGTTTTTT
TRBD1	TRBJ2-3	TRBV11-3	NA	CASSLAPGTGEADTQYF	TGTGCCAGCAGCTTAGCCCCCGGGACAGGGGAAGCAGATACGCAGTATTTT
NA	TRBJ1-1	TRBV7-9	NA	CASSLGAGFRTQNTEAFF	TGTGCCAGCAGCTTAGGTGCAGGGTTCCGAACGCAGAACACTGAAGCTTTCTTT
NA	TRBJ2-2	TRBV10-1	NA	CASSVSQTENTGELFF	TGCGCCAGCAGTGTAAGCCAAACAGAGAACACCGGGGAGCTGTTTTTT
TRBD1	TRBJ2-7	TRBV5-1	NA	CASSFGTGEAYEQYF	TGCGCCAGCAGCTTTGGGACAGGGGAGGCCTACGAGCAGTACTTC
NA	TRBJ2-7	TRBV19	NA	CASSITDSYEQYF	TGTGCCAGTAGTATAACGGACAGCTACGAGCAGTACTTC
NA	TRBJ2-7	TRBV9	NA	CASSPTLGGEAYEQYF	TGTGCCAGCAGCCCGACTCTTGGCGGGGAGGCCTACGAGCAGTACTTC
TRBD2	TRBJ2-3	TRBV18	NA	CASSPLAGGPRTDTQYF	TGTGCCAGCTCACCTTTAGCGGGGGGGCCTCGCACAGATACGCAGTATTTT
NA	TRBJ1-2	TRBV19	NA	CASRLLGLRGYTF	TGTGCCAGTAGATTGTTGGGCCTCCGTGGCTACACCTTC
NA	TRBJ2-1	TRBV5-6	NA	CASSLDRVGEQFF	TGTGCCAGCAGCTTGGACAGGGTAGGTGAGCAGTTCTTC
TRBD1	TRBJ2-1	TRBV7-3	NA	CASSADRGKGNEQFF	TGTGCCAGCAGCGCTGACAGGGGCAAGGGAAATGAGCAGTTCTTC
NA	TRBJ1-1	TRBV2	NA	CASSERGNTEAFF	TGTGCCAGCAGTGAACGCGGAAACACTGAAGCTTTCTTT
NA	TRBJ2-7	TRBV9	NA	CASSDATVVGVEQYF	TGTGCCAGCAGCGACGCGACAGTGGTAGGAGTCGAGCAGTACTTC
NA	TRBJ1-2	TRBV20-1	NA	CSARTGGGYTF	TGCAGTGCTAGGACAGGTGGAGGCTACACCTTC
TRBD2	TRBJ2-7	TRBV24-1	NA	CATSDFTSDEQYF	TGTGCCACCAGTGATTTTACTAGCGACGAGCAGTACTTC
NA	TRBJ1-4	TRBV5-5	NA	CASSLIQGEKLFF	TGTGCCAGCAGCCTAATACAGGGTGAAAAACTGTTTTTT
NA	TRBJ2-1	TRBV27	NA	CASRGPGVYNEQFF	TGTGCCAGCAGGGGTCCAGGTGTCTACAATGAGCAGTTCTTC
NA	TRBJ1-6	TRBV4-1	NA	CASSQGQDSYNSPLHF	TGCGCCAGCAGCCAAGGGCAGGACTCCTATAATTCACCCCTCCACTTT
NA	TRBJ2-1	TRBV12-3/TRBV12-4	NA	CASRNQQGNEQFF	TGTGCCAGCAGAAACCAGCAGGGTAATGAGCAGTTCTTC
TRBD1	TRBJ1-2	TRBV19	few	CASSLKQGLNYGYTF	TGTGCCAGTAGTCTCAAACAGGGGTTAAACTATGGCTACACCTTC
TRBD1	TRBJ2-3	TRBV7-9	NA	CASSPTGTGVTDTQYF	TGTGCCAGCAGCCCGACCGGGACAGGGGTCACAGATACGCAGTATTTT
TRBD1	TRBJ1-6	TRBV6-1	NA	CASSEFRTGGTPLHF	TGTGCCAGCAGTGAATTCAGGACAGGGGGGACACCCCTCCACTTT
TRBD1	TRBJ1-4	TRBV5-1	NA	CASSGRTGGNEKLFF	TGCGCCAGCAGCGGCAGGACAGGGGGTAATGAAAAACTGTTTTTT
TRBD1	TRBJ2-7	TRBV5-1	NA	CASSFDRGLDEQYF	TGCGCCAGCAGCTTCGACAGGGGTTTAGACGAGCAGTACTTC
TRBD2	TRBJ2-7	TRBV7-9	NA	CASSLVGLETPYEQYF	TGTGCCAGCAGCTTAGTCGGACTAGAAACACCCTACGAGCAGTACTTC
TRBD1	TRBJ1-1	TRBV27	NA	CASSLWTGTMNTEAFF	TGTGCCAGCAGTTTATGGACAGGAACTATGAACACTGAAGCTTTCTTT
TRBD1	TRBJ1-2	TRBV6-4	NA	CASSSDRDGGYTF	TGTGCCAGCAGTTCGGACAGGGACGGTGGCTACACCTTC
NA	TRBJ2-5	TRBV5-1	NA	CASRTGGSETQYF	TGCGCCAGCAGGACTGGAGGATCGGAGACCCAGTACTTC
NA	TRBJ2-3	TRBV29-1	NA	CSVRRAITDTQYF	TGCAGCGTACGGCGGGCCATCACAGATACGCAGTATTTT
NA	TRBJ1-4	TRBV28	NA	CASSFRGSFEKLFF	TGTGCCAGCAGTTTTAGGGGCAGTTTCGAAAAACTGTTTTTT
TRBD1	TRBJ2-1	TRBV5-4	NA	CASSLPGQGYNEQFF	TGTGCCAGCAGCTTGCCGGGACAGGGATATAATGAGCAGTTCTTC
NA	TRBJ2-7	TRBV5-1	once	CASSQIPGEGYEQYF	TGCGCCAGCAGCCAAATTCCAGGGGAAGGCTACGAGCAGTACTTC
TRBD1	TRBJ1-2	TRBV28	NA	CASRYLGQVAGYGYTF	TGTGCCAGCAGGTATCTCGGACAGGTGGCGGGCTATGGCTACACCTTC
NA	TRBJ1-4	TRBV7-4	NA	CASSLLAHATNEKLFF	TGTGCCAGCAGCTTATTGGCCCATGCAACTAATGAAAAACTGTTTTTT
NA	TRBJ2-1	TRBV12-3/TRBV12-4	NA	CASRNAGQNEQFF	TGTGCCAGCAGAAACGCTGGCCAGAATGAGCAGTTCTTC
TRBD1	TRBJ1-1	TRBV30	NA	CAWDRGRNTEAFF	TGTGCCTGGGACAGGGGCCGTAACACTGAAGCTTTCTTT
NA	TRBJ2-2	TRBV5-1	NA	CASSLQPSNTGELFF	TGCGCCAGCAGCTTACAACCCTCGAACACCGGGGAGCTGTTTTTT
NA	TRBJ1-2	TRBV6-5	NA	CASTITSNYGYTF	TGTGCCAGCACCATAACCAGTAACTATGGCTACACCTTC
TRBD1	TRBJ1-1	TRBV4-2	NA	CASSQEAVSGQGAAFF	TGTGCCAGCAGCCAAGAAGCGGTTTCGGGACAGGGAGCAGCTTTCTTT
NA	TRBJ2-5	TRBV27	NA	CASHGGGRTSLETQYF	TGTGCCAGCCACGGGGGTGGCAGGACGAGTTTAGAGACCCAGTACTTC
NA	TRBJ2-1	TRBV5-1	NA	CASSGGQDNEQFF	TGCGCCAGCAGCGGCGGACAAGACAATGAGCAGTTCTTC
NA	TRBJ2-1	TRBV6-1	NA	CASSDTGNEQFF	TGTGCCAGCAGTGACACGGGCAATGAGCAGTTCTTC
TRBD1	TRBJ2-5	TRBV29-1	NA	CSARTGGRETQYF	TGCAGCGCCCGGACAGGGGGACGGGAGACCCAGTACTTC
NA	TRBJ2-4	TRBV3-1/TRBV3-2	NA	CASSQDRGRGEAKNIQYF	TGTGCCAGCAGCCAAGATCGGGGTCGGGGTGAAGCCAAAAACATTCAGTACTTC